These 22 T cell receptor beta chains share one sample of origin, sequenced in a study of blood T cell repertoires in COVID-19. Sequenced by immunoSEQ multiplex PCR; TCRdb stores in-frame clones only, minus some. Of 120,000 to 150,000 clones in the sample, roughly 80% were seen once. The material sequenced was peripheral blood. Receptors originate from a woman aged 80 or older in a cohort sampled during active or convalescent COVID-19.

The chain recombines TRBV2 with TRBJ1-2; 9 nucleotides agree with TRBD1. The CDR3 runs to 14 residues. J lost 6 bases, V lost 3 bases, and 5 bases had no gene match. Germline loops: CDR1 SNHLY, CDR2 FYNNEI. CDR3 region: CASSEPDRGNGYTF. CDR3 sequence (DNA): TGTGCCAGCAGTGAGCCGGACAGGGGTAATGGCTACACCTTC.

The V gene is TRBV14, the J gene TRBJ1-2; D is undetermined. This CDR3 comprises 15 residues. The V gene's germline CDR1 is SGHDN and CDR2 FVKESK. V was trimmed by 0 bases and J by 3 bases, leaving 11 bases between them. The CDR3 is CASSQDNRRDYGYTF. The CDR3 region has the DNA TGTGCCAGCAGCCAAGATAACCGACGGGACTATGGCTACACCTTC.

This chain links TRBV19 with TRBJ2-4; no reliable D call. The germline V gene has CDR1 LNHDA and CDR2 SQIVND (reference sequence). The CDR3 has 14 residues. V lost 3 bases to trimming and J lost 4 bases, with 10 bases between them. The DNA of the CDR3 is TGTGCCAGTAGTATGAGGCGTCTAAAAAACATTCAGTACTTC. It translates to CASSMRRLKNIQYF.

The chain is built from TRBV2 and TRBJ2-5; a possible D gene is TRBD2 (7 bases). V was pared by 7 bases and J by 6 bases, with 21 bases between. Germline V gene data show CDR1 as SNHLY and CDR2 as FYNNEI. This CDR3 is 15 amino acids long. As DNA, the CDR3 is TGTGCCAGCAAAAAGGAAGGGGGGGCTCCGCAGACCCAGTACTTC. It yields the protein CASKKEGGAPQTQYF.

The chain recombines TRBV7-2 with TRBJ2-5, with 10 bases aligning to TRBD1. CDR3 length: 16 amino acids. The V gene's germline CDR1 is SGHTA and CDR2 FQGNSA. The V and J ends lost 4 bases and 4 bases, in that order; junction bases with no gene match: 9. The CDR3 spells CASSSKRQGAGETQYF. CDR3 in DNA: TGTGCCAGCAGCTCAAAACGACAGGGGGCGGGAGAGACCCAGTACTTC.

A few counts support this clone. The genes are TRBV3-1 (or the pseudogene TRBV3-2) and TRBJ1-4, with 7 bases aligning to TRBD1. Germline V gives CDR1 LGHDT, CDR2 YNNKEL (reference sequence). The V segment lost 6 bases and the J segment 7 bases; nucleotides outside the gene matches: 5. CDR3 size: 13 residues. CDR3 bases: TGTGCCAGCAGTCTAGGGGGCGGTGAAAAACTGTTTTTT. This encodes CASSLGGGEKLFF.

The rearrangement uses TRBV5-1 and TRBJ2-3, with D uncertain. Germline V lookup: CDR1 SGHRS, CDR2 YFSETQ. Trimming cost V 4 bases and J 2 bases, with 11 bases left between them. The CDR3 loop spans 14 amino acids. The chain's CDR3 is CASSPTANTDTQYF. Here the CDR3 DNA reads TGCGCCAGCAGCCCTACTGCGAACACAGATACGCAGTATTTT.

J is TRBJ1-1 and V is TRBV27, with no clear D. Per germline, CDR1 MNHEY and CDR2 SMNVEV (reference sequence). Trimming took 0 bases from V and 5 from J, leaving 13 bases between them. The CDR3 is 15 amino acids. CDR3 residues: CASSLSSGGRTEAFF. The CDR3 DNA is TGTGCCAGCAGTTTATCGTCGGGTGGAAGAACTGAAGCTTTCTTT.

In its sample, this clone was seen once. The gene calls are TRBV6-2 or TRBV6-3 and TRBJ1-1; perhaps TRBD1 as D (6 bases). CDR3 length equals 18 residues. Per the germline V gene, CDR1 is MNHEY and CDR2 is SVGEGT. Trimming pared 4 bases from V and 4 bases from J, leaving 25 bases between. The CDR3 spells CASSFTPGDARGGTEAFF. The CDR3, as DNA: TGTGCCAGCAGTTTTACCCCCGGGGACGCTCGAGGGGGCACTGAAGCTTTCTTT.

This clone was detected only a few times. This sample also contains other DNA sequences that code for the same CDR3. CDR3 protein: CASSLARQHGYTF. In DNA form, the CDR3 reads TGTGCCAGCAGCTTGGCTAGGCAGCATGGCTACACCTTC. The chain couples TRBV5-4 to TRBJ1-2, with D unclear. Germline-derived CDR1 and CDR2 are SGHNT and YYREEE (reference sequence). The CDR3 runs to 13 residues. With 0 bases removed from V and 6 bases from J, the gap between germline ends came to 9 bases.

The rearrangement links TRBV7-9 to TRBJ1-2; D perhaps matches TRBD1 (5 bases). CDR3 length: 13 residues. CDR1 and CDR2 from the germline V gene are SEHNR and FQNEAQ (reference sequence). The V and J ends lost 5 bases and 5 bases respectively, with 12 bases between them. The CDR3 region is CASSPEQEYGYTF. In nucleotides, the CDR3 is TGTGCCAGCAGCCCCGAACAGGAATATGGCTACACCTTC.

This clone was observed a few times. The chain carries TRBV6-5 and TRBJ2-5; the match to TRBD1 covers 7 bases. Trimming at V came to 4 bases and at J to 5 bases, leaving 7 bases not matched to a gene. The germline V gene has CDR1 MNHEY and CDR2 SVGAGI. CDR3 size: 14 residues. The CDR3 region has the DNA TGTGCCAGCAGTTTCCGTACAGGGGACGAGACCCAGTACTTC. It is translated as CASSFRTGDETQYF.

This sequence joins TRBV19 and TRBJ1-4; weak D call: TRBD1 (6 bases). CDR3 length: 12 residues. Germline CDR1 and CDR2: LNHDA and SQIVND (reference sequence). The V and J ends lost 4 bases and 8 bases respectively, with 8 bases between them. For the CDR3, the DNA is TGTGCCAGTAGTAGACAGGAGGAAAAACTGTTTTTT. Its translation: CASSRQEEKLFF.

The chain combines TRBV2 with TRBJ1-2, with D maybe TRBD1 (6 bases). This CDR3 has 14 amino acids. Germline CDR1 reads SNHLY; CDR2 reads FYNNEI. V was clipped by 4 bases and J by 8 bases, with 17 bases between them. In DNA, the CDR3 is TGTGCCAGCAGTGTAAATAGGGGGATTGAGGGCTACACCTTC. Protein: CASSVNRGIEGYTF.

This chain joins TRBV7-9 and TRBJ1-1; weak D call: TRBD1 (5 bases). Germline CDR1 and CDR2: SEHNR and FQNEAQ (reference sequence). The CDR3 is 13 amino acids. The ends were cut back, 1 base at V and 7 bases at J, with 10 bases in the middle. The CDR3 region is CASSLVRGSEAFF. CDR3 DNA sequence: TGTGCCAGCAGCTTAGTAAGGGGTAGTGAAGCTTTCTTT.

The V and J genes are TRBV24-1 and TRBJ1-2; TRBD1 aligns across 7 bases. The trim removed 5 bases at V and 7 bases at J, leaving 12 bases unmatched. Germline CDR1 KGHDR, CDR2 SFDVKD. The CDR3 totals 15 residues. The DNA of the CDR3 is TGTGCCACCAGTGTCGACAGGGTAAGATCTTGTGGCTACACCTTC. Protein: CATSVDRVRSCGYTF.

The rearrangement joins TRBV20-1 to TRBJ1-2, with D perhaps TRBD1 (6 bases). Germline-derived CDR1 and CDR2 are DFQATT and SNEGSKA (reference sequence). The CDR3 covers 15 residues. V was clipped by 3 bases and J by 0 bases, with 14 bases between them. The CDR3 region has the DNA TGCAGTGCTAGTTCTTCAGGGGAAACTAACTATGGCTACACCTTC. Amino acids: CSASSSGETNYGYTF.

The rearrangement joins TRBV19 to TRBJ2-7; maybe TRBD1 (5 bases). V was clipped by 7 bases and J by 0 bases, with 16 bases between them. CDR1 is LNHDA and CDR2 is SQIVND in the germline V gene (reference sequence). This CDR3 comprises 15 residues. CDR3 bases: TGTGCCAGTAAGGGTTTGCACAGGAGCTCCTACGAGCAGTACTTC. Its protein is CASKGLHRSSYEQYF.

This chain links TRBV20-1 with TRBJ2-3; TRBD1 is a possible D gene (5 bases). The CDR3 is made up of 18 amino acids. Germline loops: CDR1 DFQATT, CDR2 SNEGSKA (reference sequence). The V end lost 3 bases, the J end lost 0 bases, and 22 bases lay between the germline ends. The CDR3 is CSASSAWGGASSTDTQYF. The CDR3 region has the DNA TGCAGTGCTAGTTCGGCATGGGGCGGCGCCTCTAGCACAGATACGCAGTATTTT.

The chain is built from TRBV15 and TRBJ2-2; TRBD2 matches at 7 bases. The CDR3 length is 14 residues. Germline CDR1 LNHNV, CDR2 YYDKDF (reference sequence). After removal of 8 bases from V and 5 bases from J, the junction contained 8 bases not matched to a gene. The CDR3 spells CATRDTGGTGELFF. CDR3 nucleotide sequence: TGTGCCACCCGAGATACGGGGGGTACCGGGGAGCTGTTTTTT. Full variable domain (remainder filled in from reference TRBV15 and TRBJ2-2): DAMVIQNPRYQVTQFGKPVTLSCSQTLNHNVMYWYQQKSSQAPKLLFHYYDKDFNNEADTPDNFQSRRPNTSFCFLDIRSPGLGDTAMYLCATRDTGGTGELFFGEGSRLTVL.

V and J are TRBV18 and TRBJ1-2; tentatively, D is TRBD1 (6 bases). The germline V gene has CDR1 KGHSH and CDR2 LQKENI. The CDR3 sequence is 14 residues long. Trimming took off 3 bases at V and 4 bases at J, with 12 bases between the two ends. The CDR3 is CASSPWTESYGYTF. The DNA of the CDR3 is TGTGCCAGCTCACCCTGGACAGAGTCCTATGGCTACACCTTC.

The chain employs TRBV7-8 and TRBJ1-2, with TRBD1 matching 9 bases. Germline CDR1 and CDR2: SGHVS and FQNEAQ. Germline trimming cut 0 bases from V and 5 bases from J; bases unmatched to any gene: 1. The CDR3 is 14 residues long. CDR3 sequence reads: CASSLAQGAYGYTF. The CDR3 DNA reads TGTGCCAGCAGCTTAGCACAGGGGGCGTATGGCTACACCTTC.